These 16 T cell receptor beta chains came from one sample sequenced in a study of siplizumab effects on memory and regulatory T cells. Clones were sequenced by immunoSEQ multiplex PCR, and TCRdb holds only the in-frame ones, with some missing. The top ten hold roughly 15% of the sample, which has 70,000 to 95,000 clones, about nine tenths seen once. Sequenced input: CD4+ T cells sorted from blood. The source of these receptors is a human donor in good health.

The rearrangement joins TRBV9 to TRBJ2-7; D is possibly TRBD2 (5 bases). Trimming removed 0 bases from V and 2 bases from J, with 9 bases in between. Germline V lookup: CDR1 SGDLS, CDR2 YYNGEE. This CDR3 comprises 14 residues. CDR3 protein: CASSVAGRTYEQYF. In nucleotides, the CDR3 is TGTGCCAGCAGCGTAGCGGGAAGAACCTACGAGCAGTACTTC. The whole variable domain, remainder taken from reference TRBV9 and TRBJ2-7, is DSGVTQTPKHLITATGQRVTLRCSPRSGDLSVYWYQQSLDQGLQFLIQYYNGEERAKGNILERFSAQQFPDLHSELNLSSLELGDSALYFCASSVAGRTYEQYFGPGTRLTVT.

V and J are TRBV6-1 and TRBJ1-5; 9 bases are shared with TRBD1. CDR1 is MNHNS, CDR2 SASEGT, per germline. The CDR3 is made up of 15 amino acids. J lost 3 bases, V lost 6 bases, and 6 bases had no gene match. CDR3 region: CASRLDRGINQPQHF. The CDR3 DNA reads as TGTGCCAGCAGACTGGACAGGGGAATCAATCAGCCCCAGCATTTT.

The chain recombines TRBV5-5 with TRBJ1-3; 7 bases agree with TRBD1. The CDR3 spans 15 residues. V lost 4 bases to trimming and J lost 5 bases; unmatched junction nucleotides: 9. Germline V gives CDR1 SGHKS, CDR2 YYEKEE (reference sequence). CDR3 residues: CASSLSGQPRNTIYF. CDR3 DNA sequence: TGTGCCAGCAGCCTTTCGGGACAGCCTAGAAACACCATATATTTT.

V gene TRBV29-1 combines with J gene TRBJ1-2; perhaps TRBD1 as D (6 bases). This CDR3 is built from 12 residues. V lost 6 bases and J lost 8, with 16 bases in between. The germline V gene encodes CDR1 SQVTM and CDR2 ANQGSEA. DNA of the CDR3: TGCAGCGTCGCCGGGACGAGGGGGGGCTACACCTTC. It specifies CSVAGTRGGYTF.

V usage is TRBV19 and J usage is TRBJ2-5; 8 bases are a match to TRBD1. Germline V lookup: CDR1 LNHDA, CDR2 SQIVND (reference sequence). The CDR3 sequence is 13 residues long. Losses at the gene ends were 6 bases for V and 2 bases for J; bases not matched to a gene: 2. DNA of the CDR3: TGTGCCAGTAGGAACAGGGGGCAAGAGACCCAGTACTTC. It encodes CASRNRGQETQYF.

The rearrangement joins TRBV5-1 to TRBJ2-1; 10 bases fit TRBD2. The CDR3 consists of 17 residues. V shed 0 bases, J shed 8 bases, and the junction held 11 bases outside the gene matches. The V gene's germline CDR1 is SGHRS and CDR2 YFSETQ. The CDR3 DNA is TGCGCCAGCAGCTTGGCGCCTAGCGGGAGCAGGAGGGATGAGCAGTTCTTC. Translating gives CASSLAPSGSRRDEQFF.

This chain connects TRBV10-3 to TRBJ2-1, with TRBD2 matching over 9 bases. Germline CDR1 is ENHRY and CDR2 is SYGVKD. J was trimmed by 4 bases and V by 10 bases; bases with no gene match: 5. The CDR3 loop spans 13 amino acids. Here the CDR3 DNA reads TGTGCCACCCGGACTAGCGAGTACAATGAGCAGTTCTTC. This gives the protein CATRTSEYNEQFF.

Of note for this clone: The sample holds other DNA sequences that translate to the same CDR3. The J gene is TRBJ1-1, the V gene TRBV18; no definite D call. Trimming took 4 bases from V and 1 from J, leaving 10 bases between them. The CDR3 is 14 residues long. The germline gives CDR1 KGHSH, CDR2 LQKENI. DNA of the CDR3: TGTGCCAGCTCACTATTGAGAGAGAACACTGAAGCTTTCTTT. It is translated as CASSLLRENTEAFF. The whole variable domain, filled in from reference TRBV18 and TRBJ1-1, reads NAGVMQNPRHLVRRRGQEARLRCSPMKGHSHVYWYRQLPEEGLKFMVYLQKENIIDESGMPKERFSAEFPKEGPSILRIQQVVRGDSAAYFCASSLLRENTEAFFGQGTRLTVV.

V usage is TRBV5-4 and J usage is TRBJ2-3; D possibly corresponds to TRBD2 (5 bases). Trimming pared 3 bases from V and 5 bases from J, leaving 7 bases between. The germline CDR1 and CDR2 sequences are SGHNT and YYREEE (reference sequence). The CDR3 contains 12 residues. CDR3: CASSSRGDTQYF. CDR3 DNA sequence: TGTGCCAGCAGCTCCCGGGGAGATACGCAGTATTTT.

The rearrangement links TRBV5-1 to TRBJ2-2; TRBD2 matches at 16 bases. The CDR3 extends over 17 amino acids. Trimming at V came to 3 bases and at J to 5 bases, leaving 4 bases not matched to a gene. Germline CDR1 SGHRS, CDR2 YFSETQ. CDR3 residues: CASSSGLAGGQTGELFF. The DNA of the CDR3 is TGCGCCAGCAGCTCGGGACTAGCGGGAGGGCAAACCGGGGAGCTGTTTTTT.

This chain links TRBV5-1 with TRBJ2-1; the D gene is possibly TRBD2 (6 bases). The CDR3 spans 14 residues. The germline gives CDR1 SGHRS, CDR2 YFSETQ. Trimming stripped 5 bases from V and 6 bases from J, with 15 bases between. CDR3 region: CASSRRDGSNEQFF. The DNA of the CDR3 is TGCGCCAGCAGTCGTAGGGACGGGAGCAATGAGCAGTTCTTC.

The chain has TRBV7-2 and TRBJ2-3; 14 bases align to TRBD2. The J segment lost 0 bases and the V segment lost 5 bases, leaving 7 bases of the junction unmatched. This CDR3 is built from 18 residues. From germline, CDR1 is SGHTA and CDR2 FQGNSA. The CDR3 protein is CASSRGLAGATSTDTQYF. The CDR3 DNA follows: TGTGCCAGCAGCCGGGGACTAGCGGGAGCAACTAGCACAGATACGCAGTATTTT.

There are a few counts of this clone. The rearrangement links TRBV28 to TRBJ2-1; possibly TRBD1 for D (6 bases). Germline CDR1 MDHEN, CDR2 SYDVKM. The V end was cut by 6 bases, the J end by 0 bases, with 12 bases between. CDR3 length: 15 residues. The CDR3 protein is CASRQQGSSYNEQFF. CDR3 coding DNA: TGTGCCAGCAGGCAACAGGGAAGCTCCTACAATGAGCAGTTCTTC.

The rearrangement links TRBV29-1 to TRBJ2-5; D gene ambiguous. Trimming pared 4 bases from V and 3 bases from J, leaving 3 bases between. Germline V gene lookup returns CDR1 SQVTM and CDR2 ANQGSEA. The CDR3 runs 10 residues. In nucleotides, the CDR3 is TGCAGCGTTGTGGAAGAGACCCAGTACTTC. Its protein is CSVVEETQYF.

As for this clone: At one end, the junction sequence differs from germline, possibly due to a read error. This chain uses TRBV4-1 with TRBJ2-1, with D tentatively TRBD1 (6 bases). CDR3 length: 13 amino acids. Germline CDR1 and CDR2: MGHRA and YSYEKL. The CDR3 nucleotides are TGCGCCAGCAGCCAGTACAGGGACAATGGGCAGTTCTTC. It yields the protein CASSQYRDNGQFF.

This rearrangement joins TRBV18 to TRBJ1-1, with 8 bases lining up with TRBD1. CDR3 length: 12 amino acids. CDR1 KGHSH and CDR2 LQKENI come from the germline V gene. The ends lost 3 bases at V and 6 bases at J; junction bases unmatched: 0. The CDR3 loop is CASSPDRAEAFF. In nucleotides, the CDR3 is TGTGCCAGCTCACCGGACAGGGCTGAAGCTTTCTTT.